The T cell receptor (beta chain) under discussion was sequenced for a study of shared clonotypes between healthy human individuals. Per the study methods: Junction-only sequences produced by ImmunoSEQ had no quality scores, so filtering differed. Generated by immunoSEQ multiplex PCR, the TCRdb table keeps only in-frame clones and is missing some. That table furnishes V, J and clone size, whereas the DNA furnished D and trimming. The sample lists fewer than 700,000 clones; 85% to 95% were seen once. Germline-derived CDR1 and CDR2 are SGHAT and FQNNGV. The CDR3 sequence is 15 residues long. Trimming removed 5 bases from V and 4 bases from J; junction bases left unmatched: 7. Positively selected for CCR7, the CD45RO-negative cells used as naive CD8 cells excluded terminally differentiated effector memory CD45RA+ cells.

This rearrangement joins TRBV11-2 to TRBJ2-3, with 9 bases matching TRBD2. The TCR comes from a woman younger than 45 in good health. Source material: naive CD8+ T cells sorted from blood. The CDR3 spells CASSPRLAEPDTQYF. CDR3 coding DNA: TGTGCCAGCAGCCCCCGACTAGCGGAGCCAGATACGCAGTATTTT.